This record covers a single T cell receptor (beta chain). The antigen remains unidentified. Only in-frame clones appear in the TCRdb table, and some are missing; sequencing was by immunoSEQ multiplex PCR. The sample has around 180,000 clones, roughly 84% seen once. The data were taken from a study of cytomegalovirus exposure and HLA in healthy donors. Study-level information: The same platform was used for the approximately 120 validation repertoires as for the 666 first-cohort repertoires, as reported in a later analysis.

Germline CDR1 and CDR2: SGHRS and YFSETQ. The CDR3 is made up of 14 amino acids. The V and J ends lost 2 bases and 0 bases respectively, with 8 bases between them. Findings of the study overall: The study flagged about 150 TCR beta chains as cytomegalovirus-associated. Rare TCR sequences dominated, though some public TCRs recurred in many donors.

This TCR came from a man younger than 30 in good health and CMV-seropositive. The sequencing input was PBMCs. V and J are TRBV5-1 and TRBJ1-1; the D gene is possibly TRBD1 (5 bases). The CDR3 DNA sequence: TGCGCCAGCAGCTTTCAGGACATGAACACTGAAGCTTTCTTT. The encoded protein is CASSFQDMNTEAFF.